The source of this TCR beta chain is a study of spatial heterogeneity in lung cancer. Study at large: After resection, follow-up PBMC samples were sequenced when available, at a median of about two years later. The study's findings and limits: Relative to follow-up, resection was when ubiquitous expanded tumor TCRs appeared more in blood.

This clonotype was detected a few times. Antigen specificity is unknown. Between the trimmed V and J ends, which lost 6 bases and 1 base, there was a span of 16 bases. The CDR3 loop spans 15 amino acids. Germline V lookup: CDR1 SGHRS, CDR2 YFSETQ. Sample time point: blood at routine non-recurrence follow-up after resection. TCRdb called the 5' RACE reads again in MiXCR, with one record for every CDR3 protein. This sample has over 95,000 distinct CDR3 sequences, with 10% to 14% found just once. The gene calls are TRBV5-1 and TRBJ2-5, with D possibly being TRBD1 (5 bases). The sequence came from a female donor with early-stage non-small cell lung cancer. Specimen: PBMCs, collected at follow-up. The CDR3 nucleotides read TGCGCCAGCACGTTAGCAGGGATTAGCCAAGAGACCCAGTACTTC. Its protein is CASTLAGISQETQYF.